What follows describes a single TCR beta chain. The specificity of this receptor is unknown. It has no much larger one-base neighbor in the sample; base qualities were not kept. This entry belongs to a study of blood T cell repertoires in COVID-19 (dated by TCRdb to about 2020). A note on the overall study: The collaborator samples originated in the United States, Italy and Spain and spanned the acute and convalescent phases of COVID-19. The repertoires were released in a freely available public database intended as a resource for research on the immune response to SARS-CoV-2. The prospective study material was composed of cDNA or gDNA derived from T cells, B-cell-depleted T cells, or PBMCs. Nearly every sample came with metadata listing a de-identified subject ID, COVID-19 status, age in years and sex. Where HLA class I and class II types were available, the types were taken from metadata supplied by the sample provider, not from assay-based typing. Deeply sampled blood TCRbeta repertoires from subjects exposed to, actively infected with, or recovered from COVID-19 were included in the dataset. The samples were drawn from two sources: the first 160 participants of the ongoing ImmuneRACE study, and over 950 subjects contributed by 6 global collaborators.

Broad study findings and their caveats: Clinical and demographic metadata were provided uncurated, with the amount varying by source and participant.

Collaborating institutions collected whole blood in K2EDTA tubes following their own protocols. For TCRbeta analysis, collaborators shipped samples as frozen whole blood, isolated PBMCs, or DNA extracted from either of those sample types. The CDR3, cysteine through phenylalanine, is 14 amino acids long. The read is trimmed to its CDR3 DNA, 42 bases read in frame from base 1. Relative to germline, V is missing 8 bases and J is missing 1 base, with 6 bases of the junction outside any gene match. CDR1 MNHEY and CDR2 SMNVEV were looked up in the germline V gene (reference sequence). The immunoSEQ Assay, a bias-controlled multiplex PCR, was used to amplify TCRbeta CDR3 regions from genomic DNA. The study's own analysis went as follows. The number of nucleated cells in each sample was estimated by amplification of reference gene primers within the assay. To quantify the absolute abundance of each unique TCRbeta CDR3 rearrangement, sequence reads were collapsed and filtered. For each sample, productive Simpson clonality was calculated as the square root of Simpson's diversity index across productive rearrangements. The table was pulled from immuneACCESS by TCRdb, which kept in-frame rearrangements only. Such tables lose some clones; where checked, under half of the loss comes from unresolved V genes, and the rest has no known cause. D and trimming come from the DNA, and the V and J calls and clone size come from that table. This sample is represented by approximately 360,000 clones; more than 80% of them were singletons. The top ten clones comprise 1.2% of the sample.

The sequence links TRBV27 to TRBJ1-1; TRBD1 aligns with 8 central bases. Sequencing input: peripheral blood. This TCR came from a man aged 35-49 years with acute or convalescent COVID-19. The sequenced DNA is TGTGCCAGCTCCTGGCAGGGGGCGAACACTGAAGCTTTCTTT. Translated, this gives CASSWQGANTEAFF.